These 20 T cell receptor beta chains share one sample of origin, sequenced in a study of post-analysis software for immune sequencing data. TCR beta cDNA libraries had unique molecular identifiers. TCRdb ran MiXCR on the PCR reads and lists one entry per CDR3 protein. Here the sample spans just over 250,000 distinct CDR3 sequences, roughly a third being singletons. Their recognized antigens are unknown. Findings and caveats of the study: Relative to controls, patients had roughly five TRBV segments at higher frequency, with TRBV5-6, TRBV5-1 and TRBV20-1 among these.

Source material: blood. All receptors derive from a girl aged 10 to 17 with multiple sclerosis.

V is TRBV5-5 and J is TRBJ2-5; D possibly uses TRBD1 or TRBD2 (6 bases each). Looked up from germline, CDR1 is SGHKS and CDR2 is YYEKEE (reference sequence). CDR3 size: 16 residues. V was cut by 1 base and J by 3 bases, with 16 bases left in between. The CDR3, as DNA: TGTGCCAGCAGCTTGCTCAGGGGACTCATGGAAGAGACCCAGTACTTC. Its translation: CASSLLRGLMEETQYF.

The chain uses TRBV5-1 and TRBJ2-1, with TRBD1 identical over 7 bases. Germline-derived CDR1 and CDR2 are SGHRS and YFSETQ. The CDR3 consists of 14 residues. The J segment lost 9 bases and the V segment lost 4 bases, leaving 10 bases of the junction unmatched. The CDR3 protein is CASSRNRDSIEQFF. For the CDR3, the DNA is TGCGCCAGCAGCAGAAACCGGGACAGCATTGAGCAGTTCTTC. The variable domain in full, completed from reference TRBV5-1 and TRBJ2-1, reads KAGVTQTPRYLIKTRGQQVTLSCSPISGHRSVSWYQQTPGQGLQFLFEYFSETQRNKGNFPGRFSGRQFSNSRSEMNVSTLELGDSALYLCASSRNRDSIEQFFGPGTRLTVL.

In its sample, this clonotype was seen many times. This CDR3 reads CASSLGGRFSYNEQFF. CDR3 coding DNA: TGTGCCAGCAGCTTAGGCGGGAGGTTCTCCTACAATGAGCAGTTCTTC. The J gene is TRBJ2-1, the V gene TRBV7-8; 8 bases map to TRBD2. V trimming: 1 base; J trimming: 0 bases; junction bases outside the gene matches: 2. The CDR3 consists of 16 residues. The germline V gene has CDR1 SGHVS and CDR2 FQNEAQ.

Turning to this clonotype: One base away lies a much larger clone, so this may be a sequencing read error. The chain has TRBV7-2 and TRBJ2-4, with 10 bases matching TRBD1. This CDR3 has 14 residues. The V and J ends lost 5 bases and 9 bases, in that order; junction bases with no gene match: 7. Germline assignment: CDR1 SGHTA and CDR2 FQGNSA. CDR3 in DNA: TGTGCCAGCAGCCGAGACAGGGGGCGAAGCATTCAGTACTTC. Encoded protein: CASSRDRGRSIQYF.

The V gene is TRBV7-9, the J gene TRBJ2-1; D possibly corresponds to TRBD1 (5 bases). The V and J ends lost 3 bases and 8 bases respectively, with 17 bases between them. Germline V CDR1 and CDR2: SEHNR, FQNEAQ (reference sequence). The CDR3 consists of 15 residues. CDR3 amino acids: CASSLSGSGWDEQFF. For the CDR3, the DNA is TGTGCCAGCAGCTTGTCCGGGTCAGGGTGGGATGAGCAGTTCTTC.

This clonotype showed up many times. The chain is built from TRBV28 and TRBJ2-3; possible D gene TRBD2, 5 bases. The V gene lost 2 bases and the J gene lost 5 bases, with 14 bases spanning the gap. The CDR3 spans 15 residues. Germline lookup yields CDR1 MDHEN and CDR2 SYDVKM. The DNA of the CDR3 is TGTGCCAGCAGTTTAAGGCGGGCTCCAAGAGATACGCAGTATTTT. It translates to CASSLRRAPRDTQYF.

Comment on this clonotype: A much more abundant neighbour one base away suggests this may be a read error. CDR3 in amino acids: CASSRTGLRGQFF. The CDR3, as DNA: TGTGCCAGCAGCAGAACGGGTCTCAGGGGGCAGTTCTTC. The gene calls are TRBV6-5 and TRBJ2-1; D may be TRBD1 (6 bases). V was pared by 6 bases and J by 12 bases, with 18 bases between. Germline lookup yields CDR1 MNHEY and CDR2 SVGAGI. This CDR3 has 13 residues.

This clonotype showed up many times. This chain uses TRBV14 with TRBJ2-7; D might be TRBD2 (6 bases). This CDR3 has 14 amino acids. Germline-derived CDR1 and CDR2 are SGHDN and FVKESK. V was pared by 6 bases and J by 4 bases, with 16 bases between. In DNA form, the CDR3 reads TGTGCCAGCAGTCGACGGGAGTTTTCATACGAGCAGTACTTC. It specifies CASSRREFSYEQYF.

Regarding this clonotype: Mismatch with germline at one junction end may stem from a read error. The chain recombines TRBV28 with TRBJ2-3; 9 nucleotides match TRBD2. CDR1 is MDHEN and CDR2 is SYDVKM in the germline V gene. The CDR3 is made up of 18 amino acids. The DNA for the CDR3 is TGTGCCAGCAGTTCCGGGGCAGGGGGACTAGCCATAACAGATATGCAGTATTTT. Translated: CASSSGAGGLAITDMQYF.

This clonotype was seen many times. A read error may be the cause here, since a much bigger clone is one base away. The CDR3 nucleotides are TGTGCCAGCAGTTACTCTGGAGGAAATGAGCAGTACTTC. It yields the protein CASSYSGGNEQYF. The chain employs TRBV6-5 and TRBJ2-5; perhaps TRBD2 as D (5 bases). CDR3 length: 13 residues. CDR1 MNHEY and CDR2 SVGAGI come from the germline V gene. Trimming took off 0 bases at V and 11 bases at J, with 13 bases between the two ends.

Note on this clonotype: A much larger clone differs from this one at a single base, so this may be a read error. CDR3 nucleotide sequence: TGCAGTGCTAGAGATGAGGCCAAGGATCGGGAGCAGTTCTTC. Amino acid sequence: CSARDEAKDREQFF. J is TRBJ2-1 and V is TRBV20-1; the D is unclear. The CDR3 is 14 amino acids. Germline V gene data show CDR1 as DFQATT and CDR2 as SNEGSKA (reference sequence). With 0 bases removed from V and 10 bases from J, the gap between germline ends came to 16 bases.

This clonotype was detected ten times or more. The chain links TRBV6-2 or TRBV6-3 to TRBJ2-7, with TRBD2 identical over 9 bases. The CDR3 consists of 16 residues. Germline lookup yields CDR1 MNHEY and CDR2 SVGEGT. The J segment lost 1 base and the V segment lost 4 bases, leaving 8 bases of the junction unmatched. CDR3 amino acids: CASSSPLLAGSYEQYF. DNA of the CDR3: TGTGCCAGCAGTTCCCCCCTCCTAGCGGGGTCCTACGAGCAGTACTTC.

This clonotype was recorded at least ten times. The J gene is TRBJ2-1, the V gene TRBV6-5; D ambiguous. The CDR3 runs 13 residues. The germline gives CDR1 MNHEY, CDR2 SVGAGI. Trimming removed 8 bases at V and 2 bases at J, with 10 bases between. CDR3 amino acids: CASRSSPYNEQFF. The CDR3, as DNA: TGTGCCAGCCGAAGCAGTCCCTACAATGAGCAGTTCTTC.

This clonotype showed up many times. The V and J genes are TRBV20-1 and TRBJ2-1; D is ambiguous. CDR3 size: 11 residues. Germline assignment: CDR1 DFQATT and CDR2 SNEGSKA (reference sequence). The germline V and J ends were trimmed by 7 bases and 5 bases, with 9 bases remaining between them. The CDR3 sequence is CSVLRDNEQFF. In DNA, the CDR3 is TGCAGTGTTCTCCGCGACAATGAGCAGTTCTTC.

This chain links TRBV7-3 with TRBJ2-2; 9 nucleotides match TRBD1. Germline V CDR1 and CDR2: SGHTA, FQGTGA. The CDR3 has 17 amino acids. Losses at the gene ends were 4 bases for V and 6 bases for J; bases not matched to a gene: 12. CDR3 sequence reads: CASSSGQGGWDPGELFF. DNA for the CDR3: TGTGCCAGCAGCTCGGGACAGGGCGGCTGGGATCCCGGGGAGCTGTTTTTT.

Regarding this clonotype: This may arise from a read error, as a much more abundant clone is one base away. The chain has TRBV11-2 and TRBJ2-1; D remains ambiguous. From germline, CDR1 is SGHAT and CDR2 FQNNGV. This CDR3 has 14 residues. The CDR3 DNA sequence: TGTGCCGGCAGCTTAGGTCTGGGAACCAATGAGCAGTTCTTC. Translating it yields CAGSLGLGTNEQFF. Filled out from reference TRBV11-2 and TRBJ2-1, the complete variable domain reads EAGVAQSPRYKIIEKRQSVAFWCNPISGHATLYWYQQILGQGPKLLIQFQNNGVVDDSQLPKDRFSAERLKGVDSTLKIQPAKLEDSAVYLCAGSLGLGTNEQFFGPGTRLTVL.

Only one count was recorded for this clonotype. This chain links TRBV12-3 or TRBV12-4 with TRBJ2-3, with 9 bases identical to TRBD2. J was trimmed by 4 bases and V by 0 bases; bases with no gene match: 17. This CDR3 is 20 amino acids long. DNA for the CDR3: TGTGCCAGCAGTTTAGCGCTCTCCCCCCGTGCGGGGGGGCCTTCAGATACGCAGTATTTT. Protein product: CASSLALSPRAGGPSDTQYF.

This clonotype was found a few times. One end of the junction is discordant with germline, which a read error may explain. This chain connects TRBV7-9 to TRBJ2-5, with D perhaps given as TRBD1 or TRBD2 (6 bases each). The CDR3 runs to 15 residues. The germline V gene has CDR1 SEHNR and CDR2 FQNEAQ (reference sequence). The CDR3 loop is CASALETGTEEAQYF. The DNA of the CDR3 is TGTGCCAGCGCGTTGGAAACAGGGACTGAAGAGGCCCAGTACTTC.

CDR3 protein: CSPRQGSAYNEQFF. Written as DNA, the CDR3 is TGCAGTCCCCGACAGGGATCTGCCTACAATGAGCAGTTCTTC. This rearrangement joins TRBV20-1 to TRBJ2-1; 7 bases are shared with TRBD1. CDR1 DFQATT and CDR2 SNEGSKA come from the germline V gene (reference sequence). This CDR3 spans 14 amino acids. Losses at the gene ends were 8 bases for V and 2 bases for J; bases not matched to a gene: 9.

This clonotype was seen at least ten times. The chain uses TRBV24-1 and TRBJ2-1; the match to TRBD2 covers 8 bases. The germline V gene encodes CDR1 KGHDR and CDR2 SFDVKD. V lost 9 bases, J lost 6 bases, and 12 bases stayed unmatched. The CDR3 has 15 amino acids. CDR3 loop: CATGTLTGGFNEQFF. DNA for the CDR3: TGTGCCACCGGGACTTTAACGGGAGGGTTCAATGAGCAGTTCTTC.